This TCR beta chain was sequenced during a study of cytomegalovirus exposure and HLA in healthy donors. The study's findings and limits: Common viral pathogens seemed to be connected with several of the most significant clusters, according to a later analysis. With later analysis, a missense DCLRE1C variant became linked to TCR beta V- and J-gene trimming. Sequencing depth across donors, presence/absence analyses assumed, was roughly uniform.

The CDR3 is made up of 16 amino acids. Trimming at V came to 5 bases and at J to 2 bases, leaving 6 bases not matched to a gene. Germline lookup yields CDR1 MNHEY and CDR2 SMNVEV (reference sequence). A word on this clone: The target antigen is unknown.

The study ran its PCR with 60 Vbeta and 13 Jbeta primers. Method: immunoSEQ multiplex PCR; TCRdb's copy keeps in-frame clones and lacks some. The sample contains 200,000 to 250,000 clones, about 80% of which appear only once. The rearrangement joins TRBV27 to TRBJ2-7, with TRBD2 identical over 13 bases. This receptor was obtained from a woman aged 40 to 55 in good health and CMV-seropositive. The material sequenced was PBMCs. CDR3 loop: CASSTWTSGSTYEQYF. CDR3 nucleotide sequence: TGTGCCAGCAGTACTTGGACTAGCGGGAGCACCTACGAGCAGTACTTC.